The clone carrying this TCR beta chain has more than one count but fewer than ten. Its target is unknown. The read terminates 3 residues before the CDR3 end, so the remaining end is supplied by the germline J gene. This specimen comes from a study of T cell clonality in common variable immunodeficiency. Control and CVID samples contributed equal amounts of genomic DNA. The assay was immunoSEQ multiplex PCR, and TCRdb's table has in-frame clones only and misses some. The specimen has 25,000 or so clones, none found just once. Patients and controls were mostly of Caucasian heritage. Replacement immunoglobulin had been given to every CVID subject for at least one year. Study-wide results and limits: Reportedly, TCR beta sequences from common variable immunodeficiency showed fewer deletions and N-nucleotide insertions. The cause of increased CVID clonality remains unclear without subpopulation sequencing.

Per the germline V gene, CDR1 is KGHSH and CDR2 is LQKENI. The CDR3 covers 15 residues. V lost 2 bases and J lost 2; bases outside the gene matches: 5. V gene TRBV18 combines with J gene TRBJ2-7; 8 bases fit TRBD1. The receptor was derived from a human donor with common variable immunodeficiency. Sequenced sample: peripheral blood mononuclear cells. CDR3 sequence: CASSPGAGGAYEQYF. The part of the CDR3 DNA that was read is TGTGCCAGCTCACCAGGCGCAGGGGGCGCCTACGAG. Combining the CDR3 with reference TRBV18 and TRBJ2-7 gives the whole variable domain NAGVMQNPRHLVRRRGQEARLRCSPMKGHSHVYWYRQLPEEGLKFMVYLQKENIIDESGMPKERFSAEFPKEGPSILRIQQVVRGDSAAYFCASSPGAGGAYEQYFGPGTRLTVT.